Reported below is one TCR beta chain. What it recognizes is unknown. This specimen belongs to a study of CD8+CD57+ T cells in acquired aplastic anemia. Genomic DNA was employed as the template in profiling TCR beta VDJ and CDR3. TCRdb independently ran MiXCR on the reads; one entry per CDR3 protein. The sample has about 160,000 distinct CDR3 sequences, around 43% seen once. Germline V gene lookup returns CDR1 SNHLY and CDR2 FYNNEI. This CDR3 has 13 residues. V lost 6 bases and J lost 5, with 10 bases in between. For sequencing, patients were chosen who had shown expansion of CD8+CD57+ cells by flow cytometry. Study-wide results and caveats: The study identified under 30 CD8+ CDR3 sequences shared by patients and controls.

The genes are TRBV2 and TRBJ2-2; D gene ambiguous. Sequencing input: sorted CD4+, CD8+, or CD8+CD57+ T cells (not recorded which) from PBMCs. This receptor was taken from a human donor with aplastic anemia. The CDR3 here is CASRLAETGELFF. DNA for the CDR3: TGTGCCAGCAGGCTGGCGGAGACCGGGGAGCTGTTTTTT.